This TCR beta chain was sequenced in a study of post-analysis software for immune sequencing data. Findings of the study overall: Elevated frequency relative to controls characterized several TRBV segments in patients, TRBV5-6, TRBV5-1 and TRBV20-1 among them.

Notes on this clonotype: The antigen remains unidentified.

Prepared TCR beta cDNA libraries contained unique molecular identifiers. A single record per CDR3 protein comes from TCRdb applying MiXCR to the PCR reads. The sample shows approximately 460,000 distinct CDR3 sequences, approximately 46% of them seen only once. This CDR3 contains 14 residues. Germline CDR1 MDHEN, CDR2 SYDVKM. Trimming took off 3 bases at V and 6 bases at J, with 15 bases between the two ends. The receptor was isolated from a girl under 18 with multiple sclerosis. Material: blood. V usage is TRBV28 and J usage is TRBJ2-7; D possibly corresponds to TRBD1 (5 bases). The CDR3 DNA reads as TGTGCCAGCAGTTTTAAGGGGATGGTATTCGAGCAGTACTTC. Protein product: CASSFKGMVFEQYF.